This T cell receptor (beta chain) appears in the sequencing data of a study of T-cell memory formation after mild COVID-19. Germline CDR1 and CDR2: SGHRS and YFSETQ. J lost 3 bases, V lost 7 bases, and 11 bases had no gene match. This CDR3 is 15 amino acids long. Using its own MiXCR run on the 5' RACE reads, TCRdb lists one record per CDR3 protein. The sample consists of about 280,000 distinct CDR3 sequences, 7.5% to 9.5% of them appearing once. Sequencing was performed on PBMCs or a T cell subset sorted from them (not recorded which). This TCR was recovered from a man aged 18 to 30 who had mild COVID-19 (a few samples of this study predate the infection). Cell type and time point are not known. V gene TRBV5-1 combines with J gene TRBJ2-7; TRBD1 matches 9 bases. CDR3 nucleotide sequence: TGCGCCAGCGGTCCCGGGACAGGGTCCCTCTACGAGCAGTACTTC. Translation: CASGPGTGSLYEQYF.